This T cell receptor (beta chain) was identified in a study of OX40 agonist ivuxolimab in advanced cancers. Whole-study context: Patients received intravenous ivuxolimab every 2 weeks at 0.01 to 10 mg/kg. Study-wide findings and caveats: Low clonal expansion, among the lowest seen, marked partial responders at 0.1-3.0 mg/kg. CD4+ and CD8+ blood T cells expanded clonally by week 6 at 0.1 to 3.0 mg/kg.

Some clones are missing from TCRdb's copy, which holds only in-frame ones; the method was immunoSEQ multiplex PCR. The sample has 100,000 to 150,000 clones; just over 90% are singletons. V was cut by 5 bases and J by 0 bases, with 17 bases left in between. Germline CDR1 and CDR2: SGHTA and FQGNSA. The CDR3 extends over 18 amino acids. This clone was seen only once. Its antigen is currently unknown. The sample was CD4+ or CD8+ T cells sorted from blood, taken in a trial of the OX40 agonist ivuxolimab. The sequence was collected from an adult with an advanced solid tumor such as melanoma, head and neck, liver or kidney cancer. The chain carries TRBV7-2 and TRBJ1-6; D is unresolved. CDR3 sequence reads: CASSNREYTSSYNSPLHF. CDR3 nucleotide sequence: TGTGCCAGCAGCAACCGGGAGTACACTAGCTCCTATAATTCACCCCTCCACTTT.